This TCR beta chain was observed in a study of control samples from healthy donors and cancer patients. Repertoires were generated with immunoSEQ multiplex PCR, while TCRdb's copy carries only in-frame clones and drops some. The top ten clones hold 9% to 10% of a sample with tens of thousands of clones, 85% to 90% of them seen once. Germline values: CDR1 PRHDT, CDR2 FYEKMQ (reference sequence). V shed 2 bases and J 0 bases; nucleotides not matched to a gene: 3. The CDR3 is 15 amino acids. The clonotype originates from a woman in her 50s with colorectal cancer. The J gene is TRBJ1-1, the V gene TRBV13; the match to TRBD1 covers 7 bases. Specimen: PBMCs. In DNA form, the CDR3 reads TGTGCCAGCAGCTTAAACAGGGGTATGAACACTGAAGCTTTCTTT. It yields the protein CASSLNRGMNTEAFF. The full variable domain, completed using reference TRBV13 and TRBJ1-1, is AAGVIQSPRHLIKEKRETATLKCYPIPRHDTVYWYQQGPGQDPQFLISFYEKMQSDKGSIPDRFSAQQFSDYHSELNMSSLELGDSALYFCASSLNRGMNTEAFFGQGTRLTVV.